The 8 T cell receptor beta chains given below trace back to one sample, sequenced in a study of T cell changes during pregnancy in multiple sclerosis. The table came from immunoSEQ multiplex PCR; TCRdb's copy has only in-frame clones and leaves some out. The table includes approximately 40,000 clones, 70% to 90% detected once. The sequences come from CD4+ T cells from peripheral blood mononuclear cells, collected in the first trimester of pregnancy. The receptors shown here come from a female donor with multiple sclerosis, enrolled in a pregnancy study.

This clone has just a few counts. DNA of the CDR3: TGTGCCAGCAGTTTCCTAGCGGGAGGGTATGAGCAGTTCTTC. Translation gives CASSFLAGGYEQFF. This chain links TRBV27 with TRBJ2-1; the match to TRBD2 covers 12 bases. Germline V gene data show CDR1 as MNHEY and CDR2 as SMNVEV (reference sequence). CDR3 size: 14 residues. V gave up 3 bases and J gave up 8 bases; unmatched junction bases: 2.

The CDR3 bases are TGTGCCAGCAGTACTTACTTCGGCGGAACCACCGGGGAGCTGTTTTTT. This translates into CASSTYFGGTTGELFF. V usage is TRBV25-1 and J usage is TRBJ2-2; D not certain. The CDR3 has 16 residues. V was cut by 5 bases and J by 4 bases, with 17 bases left in between. Germline CDR1 reads MGHDK; CDR2 reads SYGVNS.

In this sample, this clone turned up a few times. The chain joins TRBV5-1 to TRBJ2-5, with D possibly matching TRBD1 (5 bases). CDR1 SGHRS and CDR2 YFSETQ come from the germline V gene. The length of the CDR3 is 13 residues. V gave up 4 bases and J gave up 2 bases, with 9 bases separating them. CDR3 nucleotides: TGCGCCAGCAGCCGCGGACAACAAGAGACCCAGTACTTC. Translating it yields CASSRGQQETQYF.

The sample holds a few counts of this clone. The chain recombines TRBV18 with TRBJ2-1; D is possibly TRBD2 (7 bases). Germline CDR1 KGHSH, CDR2 LQKENI. The CDR3 length is 13 residues. Trimming left V 1 base short and J 7 bases short, with 8 bases between. CDR3 DNA sequence: TGTGCCAGCTCACCACAGGGGGGGAATGAGCAGTTCTTC. Amino acids: CASSPQGGNEQFF.

The CDR3 here is CASSPRLAKETQYF. CDR3 sequence (DNA): TGTGCCAGCAGCCCCCGACTGGCTAAAGAGACCCAGTACTTC. The V and J genes are TRBV11-2 and TRBJ2-5; no clear D gene. The CDR3 has 14 amino acids. CDR1 and CDR2 (germline): SGHAT, FQNNGV. V was clipped by 5 bases and J by 3 bases, with 13 bases between them. Looking up the rest from reference TRBV11-2 and TRBJ2-5 gives the full variable domain: EAGVAQSPRYKIIEKRQSVAFWCNPISGHATLYWYQQILGQGPKLLIQFQNNGVVDDSQLPKDRFSAERLKGVDSTLKIQPAKLEDSAVYLCASSPRLAKETQYFGPGTRLLVL.

V is TRBV7-2 and J is TRBJ1-2, with D maybe TRBD1 (6 bases). This CDR3 spans 13 amino acids. Germline-derived CDR1 and CDR2 are SGHTA and FQGNSA. Trimming cost V 5 bases and J 0 bases, with 7 bases left between them. Written as DNA, the CDR3 is TGTGCCAGCAGCCACAGGGCTAACTATGGCTACACCTTC. Amino acids: CASSHRANYGYTF.

J is TRBJ2-1 and V is TRBV30, with 7 bases that match TRBD2. CDR3 length: 15 residues. Germline loops: CDR1 GTSNPN, CDR2 SVGIG (reference sequence). V was clipped by 2 bases and J by 6 bases; unmatched bases: 10. In nucleotides, the CDR3 is TGTGCCTGGAGTATCCAGGGCTCGGGGGGCAATGAGCAGTTCTTC. This encodes CAWSIQGSGGNEQFF.

This clone was detected once. The chain links TRBV6-5 to TRBJ2-6, with TRBD2 matching over 7 bases. CDR3 size: 15 residues. V lost 11 bases and J lost 4; bases outside the gene matches: 11. Looked up from germline, CDR1 is MNHEY and CDR2 is SVGAGI. CDR3 protein: CAARGGMGGANVLTF. CDR3 bases: TGTGCCGCTCGCGGGGGAATGGGAGGGGCCAACGTCCTGACTTTC.